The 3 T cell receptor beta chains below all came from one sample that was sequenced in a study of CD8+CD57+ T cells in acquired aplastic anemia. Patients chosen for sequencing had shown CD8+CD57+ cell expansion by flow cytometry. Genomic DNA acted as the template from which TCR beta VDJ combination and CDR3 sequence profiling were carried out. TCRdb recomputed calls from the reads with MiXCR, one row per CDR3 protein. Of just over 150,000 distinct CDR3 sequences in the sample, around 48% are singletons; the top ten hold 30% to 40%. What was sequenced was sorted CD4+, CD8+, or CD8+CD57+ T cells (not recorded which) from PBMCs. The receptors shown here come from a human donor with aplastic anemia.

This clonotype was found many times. CDR3 loop: CASSGSGASYEQYF. Written as DNA, the CDR3 is TGTGCCAGCAGTGGGTCAGGGGCCTCCTACGAGCAGTACTTC. The chain links TRBV2 to TRBJ2-7; tentative D call: TRBD1 (6 bases). The CDR3 has 14 amino acids. With 4 bases removed from V and 0 bases from J, the gap between germline ends came to 10 bases. CDR1 SNHLY and CDR2 FYNNEI come from the germline V gene.

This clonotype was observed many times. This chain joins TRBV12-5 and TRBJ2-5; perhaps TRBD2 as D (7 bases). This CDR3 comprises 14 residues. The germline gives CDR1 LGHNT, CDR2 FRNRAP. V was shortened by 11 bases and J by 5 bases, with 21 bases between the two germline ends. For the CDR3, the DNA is TGTGCTTCGGATGGCGGGGGCGTTTGGGAGACCCAGTACTTC. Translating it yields CASDGGGVWETQYF.

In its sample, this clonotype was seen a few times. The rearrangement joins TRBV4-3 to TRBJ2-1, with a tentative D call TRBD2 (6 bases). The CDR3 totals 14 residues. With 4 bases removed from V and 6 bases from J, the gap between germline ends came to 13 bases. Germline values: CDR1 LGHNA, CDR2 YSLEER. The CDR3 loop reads CASSPSRDFNEQFF. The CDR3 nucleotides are TGCGCCAGCAGCCCGTCCCGGGACTTCAATGAGCAGTTCTTC.